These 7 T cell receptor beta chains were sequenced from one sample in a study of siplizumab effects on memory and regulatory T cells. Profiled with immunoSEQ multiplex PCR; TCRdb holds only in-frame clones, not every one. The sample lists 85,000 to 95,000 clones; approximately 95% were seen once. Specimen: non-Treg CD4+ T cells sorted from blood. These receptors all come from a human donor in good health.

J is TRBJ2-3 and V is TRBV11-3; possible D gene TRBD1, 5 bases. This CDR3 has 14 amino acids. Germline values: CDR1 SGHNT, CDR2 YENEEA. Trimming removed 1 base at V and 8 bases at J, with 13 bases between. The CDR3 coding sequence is TGTGCCAGCAGCTTAGGGTCCCAGGGCACTACGCAGTATTTT. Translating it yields CASSLGSQGTTQYF.

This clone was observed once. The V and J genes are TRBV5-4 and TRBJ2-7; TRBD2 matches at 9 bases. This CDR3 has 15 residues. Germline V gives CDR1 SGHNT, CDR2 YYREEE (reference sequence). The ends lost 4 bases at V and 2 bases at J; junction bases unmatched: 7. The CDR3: CASSPRLAGTYEQYF. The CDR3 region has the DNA TGTGCCAGCAGCCCAAGGCTAGCGGGGACCTACGAGCAGTACTTC.

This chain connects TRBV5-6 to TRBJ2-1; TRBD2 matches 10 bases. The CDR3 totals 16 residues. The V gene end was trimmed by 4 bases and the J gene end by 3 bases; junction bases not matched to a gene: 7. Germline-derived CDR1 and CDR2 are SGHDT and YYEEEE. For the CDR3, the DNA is TGTGCCAGCAGCCTCAGCGGACTAGCGGACTACAATGAGCAGTTCTTC. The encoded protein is CASSLSGLADYNEQFF.

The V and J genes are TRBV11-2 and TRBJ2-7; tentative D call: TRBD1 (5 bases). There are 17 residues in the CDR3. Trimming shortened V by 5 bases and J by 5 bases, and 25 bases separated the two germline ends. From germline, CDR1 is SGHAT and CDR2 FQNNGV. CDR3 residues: CASSLLIGTGRRDEQYF. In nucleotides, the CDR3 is TGTGCCAGCAGCCTCCTCATCGGTACAGGCCGACGAGACGAGCAGTACTTC.

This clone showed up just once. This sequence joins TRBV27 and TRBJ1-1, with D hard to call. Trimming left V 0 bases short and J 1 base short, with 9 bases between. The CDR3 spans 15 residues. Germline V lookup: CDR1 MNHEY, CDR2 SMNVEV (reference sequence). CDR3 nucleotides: TGTGCCAGCAGTTTATCCAGGTATACGAACACTGAAGCTTTCTTT. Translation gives CASSLSRYTNTEAFF.

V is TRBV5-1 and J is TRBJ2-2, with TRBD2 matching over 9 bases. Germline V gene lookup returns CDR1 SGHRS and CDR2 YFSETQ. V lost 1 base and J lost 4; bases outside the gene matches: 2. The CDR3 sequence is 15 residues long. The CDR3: CASSLSTSGTGELFF. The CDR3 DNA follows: TGCGCCAGCAGCTTGTCGACTAGCGGCACCGGGGAGCTGTTTTTT. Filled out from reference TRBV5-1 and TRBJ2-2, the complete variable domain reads KAGVTQTPRYLIKTRGQQVTLSCSPISGHRSVSWYQQTPGQGLQFLFEYFSETQRNKGNFPGRFSGRQFSNSRSEMNVSTLELGDSALYLCASSLSTSGTGELFFGEGSRLTVL.

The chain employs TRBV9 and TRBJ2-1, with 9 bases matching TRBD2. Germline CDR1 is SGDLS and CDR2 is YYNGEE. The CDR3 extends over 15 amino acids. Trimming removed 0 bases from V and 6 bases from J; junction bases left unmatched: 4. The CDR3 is CASSVVLAGPNEQFF. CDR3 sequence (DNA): TGTGCCAGCAGCGTAGTACTAGCGGGTCCCAATGAGCAGTTCTTC.